Below, 10 T cell receptor beta chains from the same sample are listed, as sequenced in a study of Ad26.COV2.S vaccination and SARS-CoV-2 variants. Method: immunoSEQ multiplex PCR; TCRdb's copy keeps in-frame clones and lacks some. The sample includes around 450,000 clones, 89% seen only once; the top ten take about 2.5%. Treatment of the sample: 19 received Ad26.COV2.S at low or high dose, single or two shots; 5 received placebo; per-sample allocation not given. Specimens were obtained on day 63 following the first vaccine or placebo injection. The source material was peripheral blood, sampled in a trial of Ad26.COV2.S vaccine versus placebo. These receptors were taken from a person between 18 and 60 years old who received the Ad26.COV2.S COVID-19 vaccine or a placebo.

This clone was picked up one time. The chain employs TRBV28 and TRBJ2-3, with a possible D match to TRBD2 (6 bases). Germline V gives CDR1 MDHEN, CDR2 SYDVKM. V lost 3 bases, J lost 0 bases, and 10 bases lay in between. The CDR3 consists of 15 residues. CDR3 sequence reads: CASSFYRGSTDTQYF. In DNA form, the CDR3 reads TGTGCCAGCAGTTTTTATCGGGGGAGCACAGATACGCAGTATTTT.

This chain links TRBV6-2 or TRBV6-3 with TRBJ2-7, with a weak D call TRBD1 (6 bases). The V gene lost 5 bases and the J gene lost 7 bases, with 12 bases spanning the gap. Germline CDR1 and CDR2: MNHEY and SVGEGT. The length of the CDR3 is 12 residues. CDR3 protein: CASSGQGWEQYF. The CDR3, as DNA: TGTGCCAGCAGTGGCCAGGGGTGGGAGCAGTACTTC.

The chain links TRBV27 to TRBJ1-2; 8 nucleotides match TRBD1. Germline-derived CDR1 and CDR2 are MNHEY and SMNVEV (reference sequence). V lost 6 bases to trimming and J lost 4 bases; unmatched junction nucleotides: 10. This CDR3 comprises 15 residues. The CDR3 DNA is TGTGCCAGCAGCTTCCAGGGGGCCCTACTCTATGGCTACACCTTC. It codes for CASSFQGALLYGYTF.

This chain joins TRBV28 and TRBJ1-1, with D unresolved. In germline, CDR1 is MDHEN, CDR2 SYDVKM. Deletions cut 6 bases from V and 11 bases from J, with 13 bases between. The CDR3 spans 11 residues. The CDR3 loop is CASSNTMRAFF. CDR3 sequence (DNA): TGTGCCAGCAGCAATACCATGCGGGCTTTCTTT.

This chain links TRBV5-8 with TRBJ2-1; TRBD1 aligns across 7 bases. Germline V gene data show CDR1 as SGHTS and CDR2 as YDEGEE. This CDR3 has 15 residues. J lost 2 bases, V lost 1 base, and 3 bases had no gene match. For the CDR3, the DNA is TGTGCCAGCAGCTTGCGGGGACAGCCCTACAATGAGCAGTTCTTC. It codes for CASSLRGQPYNEQFF.

The V call is TRBV10-3, the J call TRBJ2-7; D might be TRBD1 or TRBD2, each matching 6 bases. Looked up from germline, CDR1 is ENHRY and CDR2 is SYGVKD. The CDR3 has 14 amino acids. Trimming pared 6 bases from V and 2 bases from J, leaving 14 bases between. The CDR3 reads CAISRGPSAYEQYV. CDR3 nucleotides: TGTGCCATCAGCCGGGGGCCTAGCGCCTACGAGCAGTACGTC.

The V call is TRBV3-1 (or the pseudogene TRBV3-2), the J call TRBJ1-6, with D possibly matching TRBD1 (5 bases). Trimming took 2 bases from V and 9 from J, leaving 17 bases between them. Germline V gene sequence: CDR1 LGHDT, CDR2 YNNKEL (reference sequence). The CDR3 is 16 amino acids. This chain's CDR3 is CASSQTPGPRGSPLHF. CDR3 sequence (DNA): TGTGCCAGCAGCCAAACCCCGGGGCCGCGGGGTTCACCCCTCCACTTT.

The chain links TRBV12-5 to TRBJ2-2; D is unclear. This CDR3 has 13 amino acids. The V end was cut by 5 bases, the J end by 9 bases, with 13 bases between. Germline V gene sequence: CDR1 LGHNT, CDR2 FRNRAP. The CDR3 sequence is CASGRGPMRELFF. CDR3 nucleotide sequence: TGTGCTAGTGGTCGAGGACCGATGCGGGAGCTGTTTTTT.

This chain joins TRBV18 and TRBJ2-1; D unclear. The CDR3 runs to 13 residues. The ends were cut back, 2 bases at V and 5 bases at J, with 7 bases in the middle. Per germline, CDR1 KGHSH and CDR2 LQKENI. CDR3 amino acids: CASSPSPDNEQFF. CDR3 coding DNA: TGTGCCAGCTCACCAAGCCCGGACAATGAGCAGTTCTTC.

The chain combines TRBV6-5 with TRBJ2-3; D call uncertain. The germline V gene encodes CDR1 MNHEY and CDR2 SVGAGI. Trimming pared 6 bases from V and 5 bases from J, leaving 15 bases between. CDR3 size: 14 residues. In DNA form, the CDR3 reads TGTGCCAGCAGCTTGGAGTTTACCCGAGATACGCAGTATTTT. It encodes CASSLEFTRDTQYF.